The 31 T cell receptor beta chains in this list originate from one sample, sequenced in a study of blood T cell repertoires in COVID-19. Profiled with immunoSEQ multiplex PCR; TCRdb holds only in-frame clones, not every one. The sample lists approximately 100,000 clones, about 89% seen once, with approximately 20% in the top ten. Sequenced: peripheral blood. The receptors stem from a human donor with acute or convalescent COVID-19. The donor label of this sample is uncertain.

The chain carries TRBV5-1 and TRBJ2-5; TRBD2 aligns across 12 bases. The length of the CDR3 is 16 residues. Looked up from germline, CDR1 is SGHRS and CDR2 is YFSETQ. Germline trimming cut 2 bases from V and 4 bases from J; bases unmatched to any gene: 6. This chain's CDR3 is CASSLSPGLAGETQYF. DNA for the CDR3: TGCGCCAGCAGCTTATCACCGGGACTAGCGGGAGAGACCCAGTACTTC.

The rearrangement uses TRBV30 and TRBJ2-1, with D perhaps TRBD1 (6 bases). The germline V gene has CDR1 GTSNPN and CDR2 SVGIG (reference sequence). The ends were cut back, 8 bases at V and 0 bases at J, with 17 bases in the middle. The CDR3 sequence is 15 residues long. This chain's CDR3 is CARTGTGSSYNEQFF. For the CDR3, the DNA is TGTGCCCGTACAGGTACAGGGAGCTCCTACAATGAGCAGTTCTTC.

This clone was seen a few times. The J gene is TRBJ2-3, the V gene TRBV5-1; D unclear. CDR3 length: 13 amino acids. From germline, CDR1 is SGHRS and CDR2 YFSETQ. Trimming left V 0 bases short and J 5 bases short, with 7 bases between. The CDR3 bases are TGCGCCAGCAGCTTGGGACACCAAGATACGCAGTATTTT. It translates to CASSLGHQDTQYF. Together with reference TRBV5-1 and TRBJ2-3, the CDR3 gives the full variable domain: KAGVTQTPRYLIKTRGQQVTLSCSPISGHRSVSWYQQTPGQGLQFLFEYFSETQRNKGNFPGRFSGRQFSNSRSEMNVSTLELGDSALYLCASSLGHQDTQYFGPGTRLTVL.

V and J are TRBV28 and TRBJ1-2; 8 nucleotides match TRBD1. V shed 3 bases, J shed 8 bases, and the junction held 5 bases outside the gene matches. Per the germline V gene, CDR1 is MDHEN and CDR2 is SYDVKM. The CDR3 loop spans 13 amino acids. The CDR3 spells CASSFQGAAGYTF. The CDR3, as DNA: TGTGCCAGCAGTTTCCAGGGGGCGGCGGGCTACACCTTC.

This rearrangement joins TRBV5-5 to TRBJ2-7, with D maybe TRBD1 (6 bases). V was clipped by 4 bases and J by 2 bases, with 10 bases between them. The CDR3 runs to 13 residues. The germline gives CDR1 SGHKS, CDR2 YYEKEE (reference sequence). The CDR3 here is CASSRTDPYEQYF. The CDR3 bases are TGTGCCAGCAGCCGGACAGACCCCTACGAGCAGTACTTC.

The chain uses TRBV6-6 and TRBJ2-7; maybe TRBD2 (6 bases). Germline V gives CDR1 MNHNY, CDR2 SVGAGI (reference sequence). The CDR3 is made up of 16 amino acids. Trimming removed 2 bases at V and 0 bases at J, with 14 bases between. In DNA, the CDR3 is TGTGCCAGCAGTTACCCTGGACTAACGAACTCCTACGAGCAGTACTTC. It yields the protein CASSYPGLTNSYEQYF.

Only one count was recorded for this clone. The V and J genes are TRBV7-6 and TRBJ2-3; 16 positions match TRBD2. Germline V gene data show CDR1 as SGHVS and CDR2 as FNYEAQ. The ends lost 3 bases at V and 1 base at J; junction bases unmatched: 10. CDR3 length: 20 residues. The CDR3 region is CASSFPTGTSGGVGTDTQYF. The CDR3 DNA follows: TGTGCCAGCAGCTTCCCGACCGGGACTAGCGGGGGGGTGGGCACAGATACGCAGTATTTT.

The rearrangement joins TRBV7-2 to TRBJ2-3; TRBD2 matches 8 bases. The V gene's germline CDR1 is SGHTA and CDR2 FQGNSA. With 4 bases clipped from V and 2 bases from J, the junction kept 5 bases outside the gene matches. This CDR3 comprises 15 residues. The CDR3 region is CASSSTSGHTDTQYF. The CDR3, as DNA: TGTGCCAGCAGCTCTACTAGCGGACACACAGATACGCAGTATTTT. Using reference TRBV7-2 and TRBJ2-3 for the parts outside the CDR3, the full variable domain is GAGVSQSPSNKVTEKGKDVELRCDPISGHTALYWYRQSLGQGLEFLIYFQGNSAPDKSGLPSDRFSAERTGGSVSTLTIQRTQQEDSAVYLCASSSTSGHTDTQYFGPGTRLTVL.

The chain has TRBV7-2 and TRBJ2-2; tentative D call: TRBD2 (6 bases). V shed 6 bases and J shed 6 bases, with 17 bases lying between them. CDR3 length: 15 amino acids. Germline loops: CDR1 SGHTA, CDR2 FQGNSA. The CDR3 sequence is CASSWYGSRAGELFF. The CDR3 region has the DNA TGTGCCAGCAGTTGGTACGGGAGTCGGGCCGGGGAGCTGTTTTTT.

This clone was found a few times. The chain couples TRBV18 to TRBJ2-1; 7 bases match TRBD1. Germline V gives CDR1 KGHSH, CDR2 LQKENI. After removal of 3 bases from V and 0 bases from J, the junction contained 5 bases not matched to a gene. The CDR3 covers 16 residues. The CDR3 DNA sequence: TGTGCCAGCTCACCGGAGACAGGGAGCTCCTACAATGAGCAGTTCTTC. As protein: CASSPETGSSYNEQFF. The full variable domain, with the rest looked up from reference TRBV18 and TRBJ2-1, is NAGVMQNPRHLVRRRGQEARLRCSPMKGHSHVYWYRQLPEEGLKFMVYLQKENIIDESGMPKERFSAEFPKEGPSILRIQQVVRGDSAAYFCASSPETGSSYNEQFFGPGTRLTVL.

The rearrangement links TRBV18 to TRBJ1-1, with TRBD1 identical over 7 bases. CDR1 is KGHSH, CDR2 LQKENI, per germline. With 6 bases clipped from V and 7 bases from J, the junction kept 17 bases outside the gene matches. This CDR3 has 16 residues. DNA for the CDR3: TGTGCCAGCTCTCCAAACAGGGGCGCAGGTATGGGTGAAGCTTTCTTT. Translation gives CASSPNRGAGMGEAFF.

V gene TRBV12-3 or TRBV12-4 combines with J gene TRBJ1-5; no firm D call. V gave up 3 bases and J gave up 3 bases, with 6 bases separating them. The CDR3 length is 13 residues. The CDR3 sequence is CASSFSINQPQHF. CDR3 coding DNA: TGTGCCAGCAGTTTCAGTATCAATCAGCCCCAGCATTTT.

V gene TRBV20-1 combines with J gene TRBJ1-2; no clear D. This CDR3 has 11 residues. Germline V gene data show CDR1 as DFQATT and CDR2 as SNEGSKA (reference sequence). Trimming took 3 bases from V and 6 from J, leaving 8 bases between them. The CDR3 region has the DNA TGCAGTGCTAGCAGGTCCCATGGCTACACCTTC. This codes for CSASRSHGYTF.

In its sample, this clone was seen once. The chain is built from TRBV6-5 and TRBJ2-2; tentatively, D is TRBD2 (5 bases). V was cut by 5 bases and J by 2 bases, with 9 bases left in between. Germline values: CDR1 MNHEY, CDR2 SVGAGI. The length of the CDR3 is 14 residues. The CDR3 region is CASSRTYNTGELFF. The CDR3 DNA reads TGTGCCAGCAGTCGGACTTATAACACCGGGGAGCTGTTTTTT.

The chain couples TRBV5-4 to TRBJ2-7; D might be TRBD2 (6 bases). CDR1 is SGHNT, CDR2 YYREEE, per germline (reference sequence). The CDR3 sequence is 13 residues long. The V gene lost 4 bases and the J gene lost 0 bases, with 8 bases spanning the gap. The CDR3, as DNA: TGTGCCAGCAGCCCGGGGGACTCCTACGAGCAGTACTTC. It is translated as CASSPGDSYEQYF.

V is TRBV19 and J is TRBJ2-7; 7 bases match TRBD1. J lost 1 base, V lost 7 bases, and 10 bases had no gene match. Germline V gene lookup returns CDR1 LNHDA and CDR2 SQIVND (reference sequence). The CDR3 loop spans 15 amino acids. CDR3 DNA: TGTGCCAGTACCAAAACAGGGGCCCTGTCCTACGAGCAGTACTTC. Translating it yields CASTKTGALSYEQYF.

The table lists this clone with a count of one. CDR3 DNA: TGTGCCAGCGGGAGGGACAGGGGTGAAGCTTTCTTT. Translating it yields CASGRDRGEAFF. The chain carries TRBV5-6 and TRBJ1-1, with 10 bases aligning to TRBD1. Germline trimming cut 7 bases from V and 7 bases from J; bases unmatched to any gene: 4. The length of the CDR3 is 12 residues. Germline V gives CDR1 SGHDT, CDR2 YYEEEE.

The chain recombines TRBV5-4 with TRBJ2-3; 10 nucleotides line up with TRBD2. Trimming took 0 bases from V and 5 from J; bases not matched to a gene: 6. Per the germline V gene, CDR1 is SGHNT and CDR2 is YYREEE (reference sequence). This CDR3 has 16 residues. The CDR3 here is CASSLAAGGNGDTQYF. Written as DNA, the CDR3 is TGTGCCAGCAGCTTGGCAGCGGGAGGGAATGGAGATACGCAGTATTTT.

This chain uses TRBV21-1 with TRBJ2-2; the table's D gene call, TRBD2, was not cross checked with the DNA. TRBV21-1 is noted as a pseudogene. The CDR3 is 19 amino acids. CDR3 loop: CASSKANMVRGLNAGELFF. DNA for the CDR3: TGTGCCAGCAGCAAAGCAAACATGGTGAGGGGACTAAACGCCGGGGAGCTGTTTTTT.

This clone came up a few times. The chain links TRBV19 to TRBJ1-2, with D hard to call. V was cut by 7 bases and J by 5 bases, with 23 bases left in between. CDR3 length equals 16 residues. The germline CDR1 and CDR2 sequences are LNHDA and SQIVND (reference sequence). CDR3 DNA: TGTGCCAGTACCGCCCAACCTATCGGGTCTCTATATGGCTACACCTTC. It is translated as CASTAQPIGSLYGYTF.

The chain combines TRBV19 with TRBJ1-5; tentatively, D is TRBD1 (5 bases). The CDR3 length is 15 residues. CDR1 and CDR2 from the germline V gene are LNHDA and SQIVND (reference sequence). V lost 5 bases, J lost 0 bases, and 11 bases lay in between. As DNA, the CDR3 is TGTGCCAGTAGTCCAGGGTTACATAGCAATCAGCCCCAGCATTTT. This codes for CASSPGLHSNQPQHF.

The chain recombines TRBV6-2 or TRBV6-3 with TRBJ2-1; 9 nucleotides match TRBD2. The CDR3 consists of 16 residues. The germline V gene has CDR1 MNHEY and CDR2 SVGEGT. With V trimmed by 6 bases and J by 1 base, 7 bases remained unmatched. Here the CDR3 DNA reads TGTGCCAGCAGCCCCTCGAGCGGGAGGTCCTACAATGAGCAGTTCTTC. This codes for CASSPSSGRSYNEQFF.

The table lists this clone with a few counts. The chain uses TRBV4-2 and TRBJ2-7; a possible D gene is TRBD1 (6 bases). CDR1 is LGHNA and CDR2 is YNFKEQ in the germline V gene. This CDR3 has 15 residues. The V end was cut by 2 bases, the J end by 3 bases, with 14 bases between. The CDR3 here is CASSQQGPPDYEQYF. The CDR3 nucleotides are TGTGCCAGCAGCCAACAGGGGCCACCTGACTACGAGCAGTACTTC.

CDR3 in amino acids: CASSLVELFF. CDR3 nucleotide sequence: TGTGCCAGCTCCCTCGTTGAGCTGTTTTTT. The chain has TRBV6-5 and TRBJ2-2; unclear D gene. The germline CDR1 and CDR2 sequences are MNHEY and SVGAGI. The CDR3 contains 10 residues. V shed 8 bases and J shed 11 bases, with 9 bases lying between them.

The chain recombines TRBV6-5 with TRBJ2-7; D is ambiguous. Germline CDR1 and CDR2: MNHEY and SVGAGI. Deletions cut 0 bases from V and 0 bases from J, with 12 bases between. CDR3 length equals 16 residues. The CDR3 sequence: CASSYSAARSSYEQYF. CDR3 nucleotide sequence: TGTGCCAGCAGTTACTCGGCAGCGAGAAGCTCCTACGAGCAGTACTTC.

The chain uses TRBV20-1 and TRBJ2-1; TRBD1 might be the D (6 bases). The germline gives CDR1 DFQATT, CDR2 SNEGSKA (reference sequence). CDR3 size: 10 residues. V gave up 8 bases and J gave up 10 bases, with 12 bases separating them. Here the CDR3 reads CSPTGQEQFF. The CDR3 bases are TGCAGTCCAACAGGGCAAGAGCAGTTCTTC.

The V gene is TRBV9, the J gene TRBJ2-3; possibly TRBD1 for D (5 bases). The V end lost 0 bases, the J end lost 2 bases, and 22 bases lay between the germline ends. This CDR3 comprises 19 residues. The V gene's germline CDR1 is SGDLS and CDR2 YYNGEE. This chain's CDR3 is CASSVGLIGARKFTDTQYF. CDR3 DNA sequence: TGTGCCAGCAGCGTAGGTCTTATTGGGGCACGGAAATTCACAGATACGCAGTATTTT. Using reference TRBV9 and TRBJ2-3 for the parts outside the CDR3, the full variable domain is DSGVTQTPKHLITATGQRVTLRCSPRSGDLSVYWYQQSLDQGLQFLIQYYNGEERAKGNILERFSAQQFPDLHSELNLSSLELGDSALYFCASSVGLIGARKFTDTQYFGPGTRLTVL.

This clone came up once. The CDR3 loop reads CATSRDPTPNYGYTF. The CDR3 bases are TGTGCCACCAGCAGAGACCCGACACCTAACTATGGCTACACCTTC. The chain couples TRBV15 to TRBJ1-2; D gene ambiguous. Germline CDR1 reads LNHNV; CDR2 reads YYDKDF (reference sequence). V lost 0 bases, J lost 0 bases, and 8 bases lay in between. This CDR3 region has 15 residues. Filled out from reference TRBV15 and TRBJ1-2, the complete variable domain reads DAMVIQNPRYQVTQFGKPVTLSCSQTLNHNVMYWYQQKSSQAPKLLFHYYDKDFNNEADTPDNFQSRRPNTSFCFLDIRSPGLGDTAMYLCATSRDPTPNYGYTFGSGTRLTVV.

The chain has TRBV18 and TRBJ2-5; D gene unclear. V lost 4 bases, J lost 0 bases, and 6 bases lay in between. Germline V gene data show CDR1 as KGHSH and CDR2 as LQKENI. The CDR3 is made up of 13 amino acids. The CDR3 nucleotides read TGTGCCAGCTCACAGGAGAACCAAGAGACCCAGTACTTC. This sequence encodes CASSQENQETQYF.

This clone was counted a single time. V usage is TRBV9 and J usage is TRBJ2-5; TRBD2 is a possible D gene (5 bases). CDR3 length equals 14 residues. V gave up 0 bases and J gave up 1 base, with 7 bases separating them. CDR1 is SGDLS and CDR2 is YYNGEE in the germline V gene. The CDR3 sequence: CASSVATSQETQYF. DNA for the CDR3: TGTGCCAGCAGCGTAGCAACTAGCCAAGAGACCCAGTACTTC.

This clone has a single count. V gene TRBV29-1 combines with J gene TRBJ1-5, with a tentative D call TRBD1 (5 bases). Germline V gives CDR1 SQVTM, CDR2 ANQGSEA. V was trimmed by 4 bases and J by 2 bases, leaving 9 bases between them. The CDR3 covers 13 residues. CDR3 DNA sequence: TGCAGCGTTGGGGGGGAAGGCAATCAGCCCCAGCATTTT. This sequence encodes CSVGGEGNQPQHF.